This T cell receptor (beta chain) comes out of a study of T-cell reconstitution after alpha-beta-depleted transplantation in children. For TCRbeta, the library was prepared with unique molecular identifiers. TCRdb called the PCR reads again in MiXCR, with one record for every CDR3 protein. The table includes about 460,000 distinct CDR3 sequences, under 15% detected once. Germline lookup yields CDR1 LNHNV and CDR2 YYDKDF (reference sequence). The CDR3 totals 19 residues. V lost 0 bases, J lost 3 bases, and 14 bases stayed unmatched. This clonotype has a handful of counts. The starting material was PBMCs from the stem cell graft donor, obtained from the stem cell graft. This sequence was found in a human donor who donated a stem cell graft to a child with combined immunodeficiency. This chain joins TRBV15 and TRBJ2-5; 9 positions agree with TRBD2. CDR3 in DNA: TGTGCCACCAGCAGAGATAACGGGCTAGCGGGGAGACCGAAAGAGACCCAGTACTTC. Translating it yields CATSRDNGLAGRPKETQYF.